This T cell receptor beta chain was sequenced in a study of regulatory and conventional T cells in RAG deficiency. Whole-study findings and limits: In Omenn syndrome, Treg and Tconv repertoires overlapped >75%. Control T-cell subsets had markedly higher Shannon entropy and lower Simpson indices than RAG-deficient patients.

Profiling relied on immunoSEQ multiplex PCR, and the TCRdb table lists in-frame clones only, not all of them. The table lists 34,000 or so clones, 75% to 90% of them singletons, with 12% to 15% in the top ten. Regarding this clone: As yet, its antigen is unknown.

Germline loops: CDR1 MGHRA, CDR2 YSYEKL. The V segment lost 0 bases and the J segment 5 bases; nucleotides outside the gene matches: 5. CDR3 size: 15 residues. These data are also associated with another study on regulatory T cells. From that second work: Primers: 52 TRBV forward and 13 TRBJ reverse. In patients, unique TRB V-J pairs were restricted and V/J usage skewed, especially in Tregs.

The V and J genes are TRBV4-1 and TRBJ2-7, with 9 positions matching TRBD2. The sample taken for sequencing was CD8+ T cells sorted from blood. The sequence came from a human donor in good health. The CDR3 here is CASSQEPLAGNEQYF. DNA of the CDR3: TGCGCCAGCAGCCAAGAACCCCTAGCGGGGAACGAGCAGTACTTC.